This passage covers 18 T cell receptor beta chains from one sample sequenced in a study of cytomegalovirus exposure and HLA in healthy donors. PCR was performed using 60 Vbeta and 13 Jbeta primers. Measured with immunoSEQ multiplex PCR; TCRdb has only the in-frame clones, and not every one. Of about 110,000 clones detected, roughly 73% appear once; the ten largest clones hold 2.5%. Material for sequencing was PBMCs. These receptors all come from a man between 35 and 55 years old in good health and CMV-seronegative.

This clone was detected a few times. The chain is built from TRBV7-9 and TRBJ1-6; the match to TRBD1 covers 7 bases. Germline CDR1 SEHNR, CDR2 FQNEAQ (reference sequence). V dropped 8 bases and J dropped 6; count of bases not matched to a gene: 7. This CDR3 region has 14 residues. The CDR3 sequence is CASAPGQSNSPLHF. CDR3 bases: TGTGCCAGCGCGCCGGGACAGAGTAATTCACCCCTCCACTTT.

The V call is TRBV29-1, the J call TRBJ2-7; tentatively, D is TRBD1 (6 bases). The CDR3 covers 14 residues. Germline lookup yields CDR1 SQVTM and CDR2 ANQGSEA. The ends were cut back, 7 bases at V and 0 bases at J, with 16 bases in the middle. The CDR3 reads CSARGQQSSYEQYF. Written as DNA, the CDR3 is TGCAGCGCTCGCGGACAGCAGAGCTCCTACGAGCAGTACTTC.

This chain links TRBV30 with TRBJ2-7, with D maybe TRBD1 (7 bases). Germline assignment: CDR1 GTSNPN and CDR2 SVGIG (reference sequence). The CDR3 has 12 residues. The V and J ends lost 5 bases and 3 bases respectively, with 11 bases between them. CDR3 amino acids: CAWGGTDYEQYF. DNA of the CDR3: TGTGCCTGGGGAGGGACAGACTACGAGCAGTACTTC. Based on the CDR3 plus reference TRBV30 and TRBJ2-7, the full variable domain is SQTIHQWPATLVQPVGSPLSLECTVEGTSNPNLYWYRQAAGRGLQLLFYSVGIGQISSEVPQNLSASRPQDRQFILSSKKLLLSDSGFYLCAWGGTDYEQYFGPGTRLTVT.

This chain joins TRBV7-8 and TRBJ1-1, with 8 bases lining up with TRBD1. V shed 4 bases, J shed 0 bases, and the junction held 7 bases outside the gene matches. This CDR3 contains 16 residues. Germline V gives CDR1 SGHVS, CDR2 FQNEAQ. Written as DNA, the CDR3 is TGTGCCAGCAGCTCCCACAGGGGGGACATGAACACTGAAGCTTTCTTT. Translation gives CASSSHRGDMNTEAFF.

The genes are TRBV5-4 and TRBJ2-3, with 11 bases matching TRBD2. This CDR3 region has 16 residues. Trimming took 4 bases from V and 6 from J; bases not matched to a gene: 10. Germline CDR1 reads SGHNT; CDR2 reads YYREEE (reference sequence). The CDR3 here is CASSQVSGGAGDTQYF. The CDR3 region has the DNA TGTGCCAGCAGCCAAGTTAGCGGGGGGGCCGGGGATACGCAGTATTTT. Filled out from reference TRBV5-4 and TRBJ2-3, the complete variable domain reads ETGVTQSPTHLIKTRGQQVTLRCSSQSGHNTVSWYQQALGQGPQFIFQYYREEENGRGNFPPRFSGLQFPNYSSELNVNALELDDSALYLCASSQVSGGAGDTQYFGPGTRLTVL.

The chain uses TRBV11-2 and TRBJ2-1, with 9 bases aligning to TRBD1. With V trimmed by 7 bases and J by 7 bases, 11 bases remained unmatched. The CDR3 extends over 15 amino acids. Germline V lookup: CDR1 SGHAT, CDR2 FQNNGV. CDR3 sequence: CASTNSPGTGNEQFF. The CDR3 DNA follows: TGTGCCAGCACCAACAGTCCCGGGACAGGGAATGAGCAGTTCTTC.

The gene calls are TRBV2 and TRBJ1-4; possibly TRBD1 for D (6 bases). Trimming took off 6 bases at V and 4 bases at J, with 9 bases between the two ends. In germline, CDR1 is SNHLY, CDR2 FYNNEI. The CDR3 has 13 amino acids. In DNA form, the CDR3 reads TGTGCCAGCAGCCAGGGGTTTAATGAAAAACTGTTTTTT. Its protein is CASSQGFNEKLFF.

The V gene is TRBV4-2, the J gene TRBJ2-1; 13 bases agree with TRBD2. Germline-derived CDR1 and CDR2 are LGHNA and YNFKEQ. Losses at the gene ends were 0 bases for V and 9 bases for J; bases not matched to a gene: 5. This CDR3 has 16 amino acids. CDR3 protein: CASSQDGLAGVSEQFF. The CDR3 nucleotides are TGTGCCAGCAGCCAAGATGGACTAGCGGGGGTTAGTGAGCAGTTCTTC.

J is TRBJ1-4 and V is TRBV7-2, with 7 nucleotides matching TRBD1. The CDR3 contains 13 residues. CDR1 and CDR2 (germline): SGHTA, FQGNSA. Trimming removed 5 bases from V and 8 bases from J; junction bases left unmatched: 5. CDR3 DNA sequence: TGTGCCAGCAGCAGGGGGCGAGAAGAAAAACTGTTTTTT. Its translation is CASSRGREEKLFF.

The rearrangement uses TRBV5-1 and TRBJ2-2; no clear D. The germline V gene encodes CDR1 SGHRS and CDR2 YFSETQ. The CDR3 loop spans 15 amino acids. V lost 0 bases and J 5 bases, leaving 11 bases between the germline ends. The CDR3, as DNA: TGCGCCAGCAGCTTGGATCCGGGTCAGACCGGGGAGCTGTTTTTT. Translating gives CASSLDPGQTGELFF.

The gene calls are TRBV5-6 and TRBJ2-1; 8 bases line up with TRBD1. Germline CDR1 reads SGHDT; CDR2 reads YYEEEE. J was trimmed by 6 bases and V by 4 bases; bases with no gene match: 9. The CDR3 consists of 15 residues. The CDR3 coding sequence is TGTGCCAGCAGCGAAGGACAGGGCCTCCGCAATGAGCAGTTCTTC. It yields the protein CASSEGQGLRNEQFF.

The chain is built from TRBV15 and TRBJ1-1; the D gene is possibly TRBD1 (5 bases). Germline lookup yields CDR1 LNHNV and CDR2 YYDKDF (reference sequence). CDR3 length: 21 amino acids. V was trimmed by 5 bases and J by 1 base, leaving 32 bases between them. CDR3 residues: CATSLGMGGERGRYRNTEAFF. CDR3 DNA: TGTGCCACCAGCTTGGGAATGGGGGGGGAGAGGGGAAGGTATAGGAACACTGAAGCTTTCTTT.

Written as DNA, the CDR3 is TGTGCCAGCAGGTTCGAAGGGAGCAACACTGAAGCTTTCTTT. This sequence encodes CASRFEGSNTEAFF. This chain connects TRBV6-5 to TRBJ1-1; D not resolved. The CDR3 contains 14 residues. Germline lookup yields CDR1 MNHEY and CDR2 SVGAGI. The V end was cut by 6 bases, the J end by 2 bases, with 13 bases between.

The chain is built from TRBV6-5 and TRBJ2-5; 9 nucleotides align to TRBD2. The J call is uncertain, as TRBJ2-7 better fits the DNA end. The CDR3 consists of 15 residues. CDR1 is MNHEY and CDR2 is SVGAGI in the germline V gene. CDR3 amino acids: CASRQSGGSSYEQYF. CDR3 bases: TGTGCCAGCAGACAGAGCGGGGGGAGCTCCTACGAGCAGTACTTC.

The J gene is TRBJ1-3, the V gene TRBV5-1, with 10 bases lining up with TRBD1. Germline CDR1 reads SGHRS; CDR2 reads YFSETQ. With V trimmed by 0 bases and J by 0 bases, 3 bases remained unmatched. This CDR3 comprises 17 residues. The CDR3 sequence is CASSLETGGASGNTIYF. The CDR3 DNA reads TGCGCCAGCAGCTTGGAGACAGGGGGCGCCTCTGGAAACACCATATATTTT. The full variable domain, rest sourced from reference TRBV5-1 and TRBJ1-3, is KAGVTQTPRYLIKTRGQQVTLSCSPISGHRSVSWYQQTPGQGLQFLFEYFSETQRNKGNFPGRFSGRQFSNSRSEMNVSTLELGDSALYLCASSLETGGASGNTIYFGEGSWLTVV.

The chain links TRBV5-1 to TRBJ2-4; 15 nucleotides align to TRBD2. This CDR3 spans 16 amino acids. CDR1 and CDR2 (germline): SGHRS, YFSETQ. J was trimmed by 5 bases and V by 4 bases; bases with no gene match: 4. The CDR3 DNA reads TGCGCCAGCAGCCGGGGACTAGCGGGGGGTGAAAACATTCAGTACTTC. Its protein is CASSRGLAGGENIQYF.

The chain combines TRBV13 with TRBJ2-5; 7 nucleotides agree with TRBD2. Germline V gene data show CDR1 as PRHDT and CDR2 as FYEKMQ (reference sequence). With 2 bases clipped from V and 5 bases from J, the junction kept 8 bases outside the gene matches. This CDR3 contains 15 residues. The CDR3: CASSLRTSVGETQYF. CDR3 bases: TGTGCCAGCAGCTTAAGAACTAGCGTCGGGGAGACCCAGTACTTC.

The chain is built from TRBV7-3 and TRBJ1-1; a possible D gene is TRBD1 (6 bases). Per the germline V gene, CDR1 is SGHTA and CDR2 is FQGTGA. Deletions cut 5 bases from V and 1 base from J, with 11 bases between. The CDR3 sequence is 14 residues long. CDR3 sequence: CASSQDRSNTEAFF. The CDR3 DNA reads TGTGCCAGCAGCCAGGACAGATCGAACACTGAAGCTTTCTTT.